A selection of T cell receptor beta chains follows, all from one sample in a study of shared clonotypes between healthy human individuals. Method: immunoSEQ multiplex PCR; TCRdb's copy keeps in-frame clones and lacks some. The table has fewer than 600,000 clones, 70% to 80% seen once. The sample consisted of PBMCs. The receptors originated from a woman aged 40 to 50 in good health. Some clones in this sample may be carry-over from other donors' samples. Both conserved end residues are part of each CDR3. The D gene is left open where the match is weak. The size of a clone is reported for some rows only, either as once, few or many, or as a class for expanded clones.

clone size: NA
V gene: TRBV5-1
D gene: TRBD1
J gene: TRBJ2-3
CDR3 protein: CASSLNGQGATDTQYF
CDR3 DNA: TGCGCCAGCAGCCTAAACGGACAGGGGGCTACAGATACGCAGTATTTT

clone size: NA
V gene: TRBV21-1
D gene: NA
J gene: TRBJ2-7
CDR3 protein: CASSTSGTVTYEQYF
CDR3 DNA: TGTGCCAGCAGCACCTCCGGGACAGTAACCTACGAGCAGTACTTC

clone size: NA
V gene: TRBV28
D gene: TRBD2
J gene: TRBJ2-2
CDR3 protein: CASSPLAGDTGELFF
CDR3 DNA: TGTGCCAGCAGTCCCCTAGCGGGCGACACCGGGGAGCTGTTTTTT

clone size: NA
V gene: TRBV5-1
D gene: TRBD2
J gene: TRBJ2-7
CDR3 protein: CASSPSGALEQYF
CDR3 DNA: TGCGCCAGCAGTCCTAGCGGGGCGCTCGAGCAGTACTTC

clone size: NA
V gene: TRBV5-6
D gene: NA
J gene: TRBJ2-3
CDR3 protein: CASSFSVYTDTQYF
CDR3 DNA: TGTGCCAGCAGCTTTTCCGTCTACACAGATACGCAGTATTTT

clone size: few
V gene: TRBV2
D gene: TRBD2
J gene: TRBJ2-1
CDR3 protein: CASSWTSGSDEQFF
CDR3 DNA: TGTGCCAGCAGTTGGACTAGCGGGAGTGATGAGCAGTTCTTC

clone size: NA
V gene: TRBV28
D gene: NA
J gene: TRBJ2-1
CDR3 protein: CASSLAGLSYNEQFF
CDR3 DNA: TGTGCCAGCAGTTTAGCGGGGCTCTCCTACAATGAGCAGTTCTTC

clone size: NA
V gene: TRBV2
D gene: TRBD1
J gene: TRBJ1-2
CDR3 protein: CASSEGGQVGGYTF
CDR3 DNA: TGTGCCAGCAGTGAAGGTGGACAGGTTGGAGGCTACACCTTC

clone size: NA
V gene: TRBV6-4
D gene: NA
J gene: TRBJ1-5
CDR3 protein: CASPFMGSNQPQHF
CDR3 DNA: TGTGCCAGCCCCTTCATGGGTAGCAATCAGCCCCAGCATTTT

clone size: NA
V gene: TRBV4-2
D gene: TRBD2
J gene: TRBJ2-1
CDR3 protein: CASSQDGREGNEQFF
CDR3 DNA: TGTGCCAGCAGCCAAGACGGACGGGAGGGGAATGAGCAGTTCTTC

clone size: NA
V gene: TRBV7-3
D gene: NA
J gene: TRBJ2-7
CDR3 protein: CASSLGTPYEQYF
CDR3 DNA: TGTGCCAGCAGCTTAGGGACGCCTTACGAGCAGTACTTC

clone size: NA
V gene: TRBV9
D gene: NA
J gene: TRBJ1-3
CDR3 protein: CASSVGDLDTIYF
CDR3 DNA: TGTGCCAGCAGCGTAGGGGATCTGGACACCATATATTTT

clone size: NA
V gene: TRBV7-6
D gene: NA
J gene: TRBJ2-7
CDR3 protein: CASSLGRSSYEQYF
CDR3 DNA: TGTGCCAGCAGCTTAGGCCGGAGCTCCTACGAGCAGTACTTC

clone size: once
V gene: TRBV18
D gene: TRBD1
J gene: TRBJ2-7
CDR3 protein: CASSPQPRTGQQYF
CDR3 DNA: TGTGCCAGCTCACCACAACCTCGGACAGGGCAGCAGTACTTC